This T cell receptor (beta chain) was identified in a study of T cells expressing NK-cell markers. Study-wide context: There were seven HCMV-seropositive donors and one seronegative donor among the eight sequenced.

TCRdb re-called the 5' RACE reads; every CDR3 protein appears as one record, without DNA. This repertoire includes 250,000 or so distinct CDR3 sequences. Study results and caveats: What remained unclear was the HCMV specificity of expanded NKG2C+ T cell clones.

For this clonotype: Its antigen is as yet unknown.

Sequencing was carried out using blood T cells: a sorted CD56 or NKG2C T cell subset, CD4+ or CD8+ T cells, or bulk PBMC T cells (not recorded which). This clonotype originated in a woman aged 18 to 75 in good health.

CDR3: CASIGTGGRDTGELFF. The chain combines TRBV6-2 or TRBV6-3 with TRBJ2-2; TCRdb indicates TRBD1, and absent DNA this call remains unverified. This CDR3 has 16 residues. From germline, CDR1 is MNHEY and CDR2 SVGEGT.